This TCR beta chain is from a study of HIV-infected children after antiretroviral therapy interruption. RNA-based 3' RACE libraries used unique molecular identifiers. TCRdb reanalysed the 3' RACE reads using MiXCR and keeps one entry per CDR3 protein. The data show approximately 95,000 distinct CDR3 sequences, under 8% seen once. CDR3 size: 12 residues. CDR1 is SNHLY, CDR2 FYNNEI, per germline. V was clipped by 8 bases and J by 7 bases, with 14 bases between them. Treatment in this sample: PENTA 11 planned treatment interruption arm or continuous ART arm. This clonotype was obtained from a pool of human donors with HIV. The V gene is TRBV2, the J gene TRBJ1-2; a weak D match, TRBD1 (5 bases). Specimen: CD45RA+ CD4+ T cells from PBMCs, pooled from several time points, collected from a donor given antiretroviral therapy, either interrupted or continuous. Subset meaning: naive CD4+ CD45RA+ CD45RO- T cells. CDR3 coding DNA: TGTGCCAGCCGAAAGACAGTACCTGGCTACACCTTC. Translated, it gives CASRKTVPGYTF.